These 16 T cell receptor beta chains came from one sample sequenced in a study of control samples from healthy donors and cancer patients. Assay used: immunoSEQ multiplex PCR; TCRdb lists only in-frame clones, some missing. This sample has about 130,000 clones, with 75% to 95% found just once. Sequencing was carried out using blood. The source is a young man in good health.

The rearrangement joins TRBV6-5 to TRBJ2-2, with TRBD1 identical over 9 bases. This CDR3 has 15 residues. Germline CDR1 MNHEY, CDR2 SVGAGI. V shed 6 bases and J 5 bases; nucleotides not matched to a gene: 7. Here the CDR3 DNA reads TGTGCCAGCAGCTCCGGGACAGGGCGTACCGGGGAGCTGTTTTTT. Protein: CASSSGTGRTGELFF.

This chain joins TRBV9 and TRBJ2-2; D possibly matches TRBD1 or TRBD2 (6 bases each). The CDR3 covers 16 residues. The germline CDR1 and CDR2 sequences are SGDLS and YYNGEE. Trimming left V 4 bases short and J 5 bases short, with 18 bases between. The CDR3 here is CASSTRGRERTGELFF. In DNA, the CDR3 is TGTGCCAGCAGCACACGGGGGCGCGAGAGAACCGGGGAGCTGTTTTTT. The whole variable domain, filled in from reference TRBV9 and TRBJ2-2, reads DSGVTQTPKHLITATGQRVTLRCSPRSGDLSVYWYQQSLDQGLQFLIQYYNGEERAKGNILERFSAQQFPDLHSELNLSSLELGDSALYFCASSTRGRERTGELFFGEGSRLTVL.

CDR3 residues: CASSLGQGQDGYTF. The CDR3 DNA is TGTGCCAGCAGCTTAGGACAGGGGCAGGACGGCTACACCTTC. The chain joins TRBV7-9 to TRBJ1-2; TRBD1 matches at 8 bases. Trimming cost V 1 base and J 8 bases; bases outside gene matches: 6. Germline V lookup: CDR1 SEHNR, CDR2 FQNEAQ (reference sequence). CDR3 length equals 14 residues.

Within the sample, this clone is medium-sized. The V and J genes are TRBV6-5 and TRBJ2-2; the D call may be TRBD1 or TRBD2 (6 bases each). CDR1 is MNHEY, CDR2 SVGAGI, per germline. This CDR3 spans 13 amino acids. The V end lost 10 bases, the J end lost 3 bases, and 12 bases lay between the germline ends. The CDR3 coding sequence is TGTGCCACGGGGGCGTCGGACACCGGGGAGCTGTTTTTT. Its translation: CATGASDTGELFF.

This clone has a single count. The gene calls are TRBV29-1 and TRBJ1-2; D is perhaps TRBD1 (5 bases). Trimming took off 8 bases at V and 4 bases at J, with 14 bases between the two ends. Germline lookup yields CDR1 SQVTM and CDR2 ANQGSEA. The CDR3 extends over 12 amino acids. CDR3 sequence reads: CSINRSGYGYTF. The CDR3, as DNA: TGCAGCATAAACAGGAGCGGCTATGGCTACACCTTC. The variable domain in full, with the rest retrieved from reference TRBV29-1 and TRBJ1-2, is SAVISQKPSRDICQRGTSLTIQCQVDSQVTMMFWYRQQPGQSLTLIATANQGSEATYESGFVIDKFPISRPNLTFSTLTVSNMSPEDSSIYLCSINRSGYGYTFGSGTRLTVV.

CDR3 DNA sequence: TGTGCCAGCAGTTTACTTGACAGTCATAGACAGCCGGACGAGCAGTACTTC. Amino acids: CASSLLDSHRQPDEQYF. This sequence joins TRBV27 and TRBJ2-7, with D perhaps matching TRBD1 (5 bases). CDR3 length equals 17 residues. Germline CDR1 MNHEY, CDR2 SMNVEV (reference sequence). Trimming removed 2 bases from V and 5 bases from J, with 22 bases in between.

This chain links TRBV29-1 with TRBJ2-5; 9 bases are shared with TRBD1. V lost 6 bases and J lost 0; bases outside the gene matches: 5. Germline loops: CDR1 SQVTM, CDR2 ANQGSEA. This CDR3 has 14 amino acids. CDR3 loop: CSVQGAYYQETQYF. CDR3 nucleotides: TGCAGCGTACAGGGGGCCTATTACCAAGAGACCCAGTACTTC.

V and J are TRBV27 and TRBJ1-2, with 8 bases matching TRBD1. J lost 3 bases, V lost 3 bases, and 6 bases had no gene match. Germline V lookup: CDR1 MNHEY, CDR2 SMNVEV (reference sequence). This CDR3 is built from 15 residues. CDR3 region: CASSFRTGYHYGYTF. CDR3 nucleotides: TGTGCCAGCAGTTTCCGGACAGGGTACCACTATGGCTACACCTTC.

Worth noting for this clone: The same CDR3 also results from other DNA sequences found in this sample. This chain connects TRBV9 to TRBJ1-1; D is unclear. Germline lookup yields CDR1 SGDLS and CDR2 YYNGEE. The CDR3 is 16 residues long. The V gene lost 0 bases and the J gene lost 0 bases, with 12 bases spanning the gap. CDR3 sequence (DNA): TGTGCCAGCAGCGTAGGGGCAGGCGGAATGAACACTGAAGCTTTCTTT. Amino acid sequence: CASSVGAGGMNTEAFF.

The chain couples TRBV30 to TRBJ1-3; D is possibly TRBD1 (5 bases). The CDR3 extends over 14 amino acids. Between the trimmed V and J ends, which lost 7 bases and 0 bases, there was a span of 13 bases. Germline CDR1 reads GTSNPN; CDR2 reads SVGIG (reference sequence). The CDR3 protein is CASDGGHSGNTIYF. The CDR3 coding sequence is TGTGCCTCGGATGGGGGTCACTCTGGAAACACCATATATTTT.

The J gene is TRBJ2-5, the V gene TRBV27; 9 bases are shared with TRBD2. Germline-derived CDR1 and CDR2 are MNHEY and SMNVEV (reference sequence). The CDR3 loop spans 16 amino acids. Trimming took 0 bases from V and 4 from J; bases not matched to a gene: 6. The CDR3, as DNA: TGTGCCAGCAGTTTATCGCGCGGGGGGGCCGGAGAGACCCAGTACTTC. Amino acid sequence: CASSLSRGGAGETQYF.

This CDR3 reads CASSLTGSYNEQFF. DNA for the CDR3: TGCGCCAGCAGCCTGACAGGCTCCTACAATGAGCAGTTCTTC. The chain has TRBV4-1 and TRBJ2-1; a weak D match, TRBD1 (6 bases). The CDR3 is made up of 14 amino acids. Trimming shortened V by 4 bases and J by 0 bases, and 7 bases separated the two germline ends. Germline V gives CDR1 MGHRA, CDR2 YSYEKL.

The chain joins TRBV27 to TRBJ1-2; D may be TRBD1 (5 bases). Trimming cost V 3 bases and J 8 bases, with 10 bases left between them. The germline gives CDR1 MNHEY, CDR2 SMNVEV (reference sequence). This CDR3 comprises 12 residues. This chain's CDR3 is CASSFAGSGYTF. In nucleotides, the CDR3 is TGTGCCAGCAGTTTCGCAGGGAGCGGCTACACCTTC.

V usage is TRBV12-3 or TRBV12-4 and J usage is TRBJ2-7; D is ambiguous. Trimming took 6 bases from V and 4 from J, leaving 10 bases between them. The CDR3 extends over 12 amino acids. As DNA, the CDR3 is TGTGCCAGCAGAGGACGGGTATACGAGCAGTACTTC. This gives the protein CASRGRVYEQYF.

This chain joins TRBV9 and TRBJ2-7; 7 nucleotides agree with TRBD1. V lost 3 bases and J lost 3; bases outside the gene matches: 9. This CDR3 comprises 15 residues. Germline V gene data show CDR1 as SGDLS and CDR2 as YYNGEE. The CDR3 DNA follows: TGTGCCAGCAGCGCCTCCGGGACAGTGGGCTACGAGCAGTACTTC. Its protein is CASSASGTVGYEQYF.

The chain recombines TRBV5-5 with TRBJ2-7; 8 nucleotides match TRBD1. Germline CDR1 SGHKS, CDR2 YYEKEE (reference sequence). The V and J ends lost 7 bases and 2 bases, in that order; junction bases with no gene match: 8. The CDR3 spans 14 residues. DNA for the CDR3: TGTGCCAGCGGTTGGACAGGGATAACCTACGAGCAGTACTTC. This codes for CASGWTGITYEQYF. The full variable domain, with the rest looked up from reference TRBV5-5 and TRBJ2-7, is DAGVTQSPTHLIKTRGQQVTLRCSPISGHKSVSWYQQVLGQGPQFIFQYYEKEERGRGNFPDRFSARQFPNYSSELNVNALLLGDSALYLCASGWTGITYEQYFGPGTRLTVT.